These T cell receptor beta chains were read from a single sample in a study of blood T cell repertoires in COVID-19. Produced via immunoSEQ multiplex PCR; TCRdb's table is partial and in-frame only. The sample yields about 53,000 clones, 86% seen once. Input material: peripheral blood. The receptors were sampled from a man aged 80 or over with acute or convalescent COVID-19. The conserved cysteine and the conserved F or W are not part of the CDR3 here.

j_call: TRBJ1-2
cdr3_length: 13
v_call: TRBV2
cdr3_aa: ASSEALRTVYGYT

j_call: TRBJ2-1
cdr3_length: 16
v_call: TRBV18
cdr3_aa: ASSPTPGLAGGPNEQF

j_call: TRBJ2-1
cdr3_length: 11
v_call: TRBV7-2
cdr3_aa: ASSLEIFNEQF

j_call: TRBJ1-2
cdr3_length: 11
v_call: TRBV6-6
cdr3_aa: ASSLGSGYGYT

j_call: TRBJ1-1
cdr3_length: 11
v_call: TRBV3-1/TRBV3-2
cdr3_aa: ASSLGQNTEAF

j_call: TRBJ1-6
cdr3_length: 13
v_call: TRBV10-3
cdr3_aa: AISDGQGGNSPLH

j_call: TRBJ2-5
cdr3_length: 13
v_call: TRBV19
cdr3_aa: ASSIGEDFQETQY

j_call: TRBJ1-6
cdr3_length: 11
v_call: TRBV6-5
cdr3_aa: ASRPLSGGVLH

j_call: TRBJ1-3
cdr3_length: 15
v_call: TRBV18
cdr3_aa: ASSQTGRSQTGNTIY

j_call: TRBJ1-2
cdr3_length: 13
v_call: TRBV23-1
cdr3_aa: ASSQLIPGENGYT

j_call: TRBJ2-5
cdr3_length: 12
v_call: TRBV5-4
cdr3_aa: ASSLLAGEKTQY

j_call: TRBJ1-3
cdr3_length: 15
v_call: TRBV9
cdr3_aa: ASSAIPTGRSGNTIY

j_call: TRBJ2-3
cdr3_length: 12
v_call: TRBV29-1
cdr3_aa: SAIPTGATNTQY

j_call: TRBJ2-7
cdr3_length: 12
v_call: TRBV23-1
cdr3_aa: ASSTQGDSYEQY

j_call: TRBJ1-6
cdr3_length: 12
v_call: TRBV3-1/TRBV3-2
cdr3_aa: ASSRDRGGAPLH

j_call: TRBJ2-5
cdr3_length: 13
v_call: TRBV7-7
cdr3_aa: ASSSRLARVETQY

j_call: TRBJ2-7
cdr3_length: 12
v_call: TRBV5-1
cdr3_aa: ASSLEGVPYEQY

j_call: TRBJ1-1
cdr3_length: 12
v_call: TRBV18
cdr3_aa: ASSLQRADTEAF

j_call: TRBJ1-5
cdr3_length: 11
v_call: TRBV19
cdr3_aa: ASSIDTRQPQH

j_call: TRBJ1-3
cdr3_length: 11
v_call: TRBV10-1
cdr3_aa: ASVRQGRGTIY

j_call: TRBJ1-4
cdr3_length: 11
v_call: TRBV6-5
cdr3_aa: ASSYSANEKLF

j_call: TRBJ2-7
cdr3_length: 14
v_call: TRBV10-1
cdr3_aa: ASSEEGQAPVNEQY

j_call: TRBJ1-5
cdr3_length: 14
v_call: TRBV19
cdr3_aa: ASSIEDRGSNQPQH

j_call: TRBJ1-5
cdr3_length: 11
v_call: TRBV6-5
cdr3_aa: ASKQGRIQPQH

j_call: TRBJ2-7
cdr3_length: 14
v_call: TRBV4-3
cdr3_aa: ASSQDGAGTNYEQY

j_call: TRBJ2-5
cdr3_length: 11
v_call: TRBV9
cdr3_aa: ASSVRGWETQY

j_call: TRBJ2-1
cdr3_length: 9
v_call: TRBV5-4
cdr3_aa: ASRGGSKQF

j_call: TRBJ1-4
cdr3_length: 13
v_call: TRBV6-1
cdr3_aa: ASSERGSRWQKLF

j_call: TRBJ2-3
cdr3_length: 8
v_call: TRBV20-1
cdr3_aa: SASQNTQY

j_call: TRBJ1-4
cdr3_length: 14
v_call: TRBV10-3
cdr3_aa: AISESGAGGIEKLF

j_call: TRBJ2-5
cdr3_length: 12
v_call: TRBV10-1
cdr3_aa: ASSPGTRQETQY

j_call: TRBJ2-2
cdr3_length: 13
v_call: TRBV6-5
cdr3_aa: ASTIAQTNTGELF

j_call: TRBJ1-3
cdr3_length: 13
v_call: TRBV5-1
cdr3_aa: ASSLAQGHGNTIY

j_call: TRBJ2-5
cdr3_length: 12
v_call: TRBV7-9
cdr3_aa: ASSLAGGQETQY